These 22 T cell receptor beta chains share one sample of origin, sequenced in a study of vaccination and CD4 T cells after COVID-19. Sequenced with the Oncomine TCR Beta short-read assay was DNA taken from cultured CD4+ T cells. MiXCR, run by TCRdb on the PCR reads, gives a single entry per CDR3 protein. The data show roughly 20,000 distinct CDR3 sequences, approximately 60% seen once. Treatment given: roughly 10-day PBMC culture with coronavirus spike peptide pools or control peptides (ViraFEST assay). These TCRs are of unknown antigen specificity. Sequencing was carried out using CD4+ T cells from blood, cultured in vitro. The source of these receptors is a human donor who had recovered from COVID-19.

Only a few counts were recorded for this clonotype. For the CDR3, the DNA is TGTGCCACCAGTGATTTGTGGGAGGGAGATACGCAGTATTTT. It yields the protein CATSDLWEGDTQYF. This sequence joins TRBV24-1 and TRBJ2-3; 7 positions agree with TRBD2. The CDR3 covers 14 residues. V lost 0 bases and J lost 5; bases outside the gene matches: 1. Germline CDR1 and CDR2: KGHDR and SFDVKD.

This clonotype was seen more than once but under ten times. The chain has TRBV7-9 and TRBJ1-2; D possibly corresponds to TRBD1 (6 bases). Germline values: CDR1 SEHNR, CDR2 FQNEAQ (reference sequence). This CDR3 region has 17 residues. Between the trimmed V and J ends, which lost 6 bases and 5 bases, there was a span of 25 bases. The CDR3 coding sequence is TGTGCCAGCAGTCAACAGGGTACAGTAGTCCCTAGGTATGGCTACACCTTC. Translating it yields CASSQQGTVVPRYGYTF.

This clonotype was seen more than once but under ten times. This rearrangement joins TRBV11-2 to TRBJ1-2; 7 nucleotides line up with TRBD1. The CDR3 totals 16 residues. Germline V gene data show CDR1 as SGHAT and CDR2 as FQNNGV. Unmatched junction bases numbered 10, after V lost 0 bases and J lost 6 bases. As DNA, the CDR3 is TGTGCCAGCAGCTTAGATCGAGGGGGCGGAACCCATGGCTACACCTTC. The encoded protein is CASSLDRGGGTHGYTF.

The chain couples TRBV4-1 to TRBJ2-3; D uncertain. Trimming left V 1 base short and J 8 bases short, with 4 bases between. Germline assignment: CDR1 MGHRA and CDR2 YSYEKL. The CDR3 is made up of 11 amino acids. The CDR3 spells CASSQVGTQYF. The CDR3 coding sequence is TGCGCCAGCAGCCAAGTTGGTACGCAGTATTTT.

The rearrangement links TRBV7-2 to TRBJ1-5; D is uncertain. The CDR3 sequence is 15 residues long. CDR1 and CDR2 (germline): SGHTA, FQGNSA. Between the trimmed V and J ends, which lost 2 bases and 0 bases, there was a span of 8 bases. CDR3 residues: CASSLILSSNQPQHF. The CDR3 DNA reads TGTGCCAGCAGCTTAATTCTCTCTAGCAATCAGCCCCAGCATTTT.

The genes are TRBV7-3 and TRBJ2-7; possible D gene TRBD1, 5 bases. The germline gives CDR1 SGHTA, CDR2 FQGTGA. The CDR3 extends over 13 amino acids. Trimming left V 0 bases short and J 12 bases short, with 15 bases between. CDR3 residues: CASSLTETVIRYF. CDR3 DNA: TGTGCCAGCAGCTTAACGGAGACAGTAATACGGTACTTC.

This clonotype was detected a few times. DNA of the CDR3: TGTGCCAGCAGCCAGCCGGTAGTCCGAAACACCGGGGAGCTGTTTTTT. It encodes CASSQPVVRNTGELFF. This sequence joins TRBV11-3 and TRBJ2-2; D uncertain. The germline V gene has CDR1 SGHNT and CDR2 YENEEA. V was pared by 5 bases and J by 2 bases, with 15 bases between. The CDR3 extends over 16 amino acids.

This clonotype turned up a few times. This chain uses TRBV27 with TRBJ2-1; 8 nucleotides match TRBD1. V dropped 3 bases and J dropped 12; count of bases not matched to a gene: 7. Germline V gene data show CDR1 as MNHEY and CDR2 as SMNVEV (reference sequence). This CDR3 is 13 amino acids long. Here the CDR3 DNA reads TGTGCCAGCAGTTTCGGCAGGGGGCGAAGGCAGTTCTTC. Its translation: CASSFGRGRRQFF.

The V call is TRBV24-1, the J call TRBJ2-1, with 11 bases that match TRBD2. The DNA end lines up better with TRBJ2-7; the J call may be wrong. The CDR3 spans 16 residues. CDR1 is KGHDR and CDR2 is SFDVKD in the germline V gene. The CDR3 is CATSDPTSGSGHEQYF. In DNA form, the CDR3 reads TGTGCCACCAGTGATCCTACTAGCGGGAGCGGCCACGAGCAGTACTTC.

The genes are TRBV18 and TRBJ1-5; D remains unclear. The CDR3 has 13 amino acids. V lost 3 bases and J 7 bases, leaving 10 bases between the germline ends. Germline CDR1 KGHSH, CDR2 LQKENI. The CDR3, as DNA: TGTGCCAGCTCACCCGAAGATAAGCAGCCCCAGCATTTT. Translating it yields CASSPEDKQPQHF.

This chain uses TRBV19 with TRBJ1-6; maybe TRBD1 (6 bases). The V end lost 6 bases, the J end lost 7 bases, and 10 bases lay between the germline ends. From germline, CDR1 is LNHDA and CDR2 SQIVND (reference sequence). This CDR3 has 13 amino acids. CDR3 nucleotide sequence: TGTGCCAGTAGAGGACAGCTGAATTCACCCCTCCACTTT. The encoded protein is CASRGQLNSPLHF.

This clonotype showed up just a few times. This chain joins TRBV27 and TRBJ1-6; 7 bases align to TRBD1. Germline V lookup: CDR1 MNHEY, CDR2 SMNVEV (reference sequence). The V and J ends lost 4 bases and 9 bases, in that order; junction bases with no gene match: 12. The CDR3 length is 16 residues. CDR3 coding DNA: TGTGCCAGCAGTTATGTTTGGGGGGACAGCCCTTCACCCCTCCACTTT. Translation gives CASSYVWGDSPSPLHF.

The gene calls are TRBV20-1 and TRBJ2-3; TRBD2 aligns across 10 bases. The CDR3 runs to 14 residues. Germline trimming cut 2 bases from V and 1 base from J; bases unmatched to any gene: 0. Per the germline V gene, CDR1 is DFQATT and CDR2 is SNEGSKA (reference sequence). CDR3 sequence: CSARLAGGTDTQYF. The CDR3 region has the DNA TGCAGTGCTAGACTAGCGGGAGGCACAGATACGCAGTATTTT.

The chain couples TRBV4-1 to TRBJ2-1; 10 bases fit TRBD2. This CDR3 is built from 17 residues. The J segment lost 8 bases and the V segment lost 0 bases, leaving 10 bases of the junction unmatched. From germline, CDR1 is MGHRA and CDR2 YSYEKL. The CDR3 protein is CASSQDPPLAGKDEQFF. As DNA, the CDR3 is TGCGCCAGCAGCCAAGATCCCCCACTAGCGGGAAAGGATGAGCAGTTCTTC.

The genes are TRBV19 and TRBJ1-3; weak D call: TRBD1 (6 bases). The CDR3 runs 15 residues. The germline gives CDR1 LNHDA, CDR2 SQIVND (reference sequence). The V gene lost 6 bases and the J gene lost 0 bases, with 12 bases spanning the gap. In DNA, the CDR3 is TGTGCCAGTAGCAACGGACAGTCCTCTGGAAACACCATATATTTT. This sequence encodes CASSNGQSSGNTIYF.

This clonotype came up a few times. The gene calls are TRBV15 and TRBJ2-1, with TRBD1 matching over 11 bases. The CDR3 is 17 residues long. The germline CDR1 and CDR2 sequences are LNHNV and YYDKDF (reference sequence). The V and J ends lost 3 bases and 8 bases, in that order; junction bases with no gene match: 12. This CDR3 is CATSRELPGTGGDEQFF. In nucleotides, the CDR3 is TGTGCCACCAGCAGGGAACTTCCCGGGACAGGGGGAGATGAGCAGTTCTTC.

The V gene is TRBV6-1, the J gene TRBJ1-5; no clear D gene. Trimming cost V 0 bases and J 5 bases, with 11 bases left between them. CDR1 MNHNS and CDR2 SASEGT come from the germline V gene. The CDR3 contains 15 residues. The chain's CDR3 is CASSEAGVSYQPQHF. The CDR3 DNA reads TGTGCCAGCAGTGAAGCTGGGGTTTCCTATCAGCCCCAGCATTTT.

This clonotype was counted between two and nine times. J is TRBJ2-1 and V is TRBV15; D gene unclear. In germline, CDR1 is LNHNV, CDR2 YYDKDF (reference sequence). CDR3 length equals 15 residues. The V and J ends lost 2 bases and 0 bases respectively, with 8 bases between them. The CDR3 nucleotides are TGTGCCACCAGCAGACCGGCTAGCTCCTACAATGAGCAGTTCTTC. It specifies CATSRPASSYNEQFF. Based on the CDR3 plus reference TRBV15 and TRBJ2-1, the full variable domain is DAMVIQNPRYQVTQFGKPVTLSCSQTLNHNVMYWYQQKSSQAPKLLFHYYDKDFNNEADTPDNFQSRRPNTSFCFLDIRSPGLGDTAMYLCATSRPASSYNEQFFGPGTRLTVL.

The V gene is TRBV6-1, the J gene TRBJ2-1; TRBD1 matches 11 bases. CDR3 length: 16 residues. V lost 6 bases and J lost 7; bases outside the gene matches: 11. In germline, CDR1 is MNHNS, CDR2 SASEGT. The CDR3 protein is CASRTTRTGGRNEQFF. The DNA of the CDR3 is TGTGCCAGCAGGACCACCCGGACAGGGGGCCGGAATGAGCAGTTCTTC.

The chain has TRBV7-2 and TRBJ2-2; 7 bases line up with TRBD2. The CDR3 runs to 17 residues. J was trimmed by 5 bases and V by 8 bases; bases with no gene match: 17. Germline lookup yields CDR1 SGHTA and CDR2 FQGNSA. This CDR3 is CASSLRRAGDGTGELFF. The CDR3 DNA sequence: TGTGCCAGCTCCCTCCGCCGGGCGGGAGATGGGACCGGGGAGCTGTTTTTT. The full variable domain, completed using reference TRBV7-2 and TRBJ2-2, is GAGVSQSPSNKVTEKGKDVELRCDPISGHTALYWYRQSLGQGLEFLIYFQGNSAPDKSGLPSDRFSAERTGGSVSTLTIQRTQQEDSAVYLCASSLRRAGDGTGELFFGEGSRLTVL.

This clonotype turned up a few times. The chain is built from TRBV19 and TRBJ1-1; D not resolved. V was clipped by 3 bases and J by 2 bases, with 10 bases between them. There are 14 residues in the CDR3. Germline CDR1 and CDR2: LNHDA and SQIVND (reference sequence). The CDR3 protein is CASSIQALNTEAFF. CDR3 DNA sequence: TGTGCCAGTAGTATCCAGGCCCTAAACACTGAAGCTTTCTTT.

This clonotype has only a few counts. This sequence joins TRBV20-1 and TRBJ1-2; D may be TRBD1 (5 bases). The CDR3 is 13 residues long. Trimming removed 3 bases at V and 1 base at J, with 9 bases between. The germline V gene encodes CDR1 DFQATT and CDR2 SNEGSKA (reference sequence). The CDR3 nucleotides are TGCAGTGCTAGTCACAGGCTTAACTATGGCTACACCTTC. Translating gives CSASHRLNYGYTF.